What follows are 17 T cell receptor beta chains derived from one specimen sequenced in a study of T-cell memory formation after mild COVID-19. From the 5' RACE reads, TCRdb called clonotypes with MiXCR, one entry per CDR3 protein. The sample comprises roughly 200,000 distinct CDR3 sequences, roughly 17% of which are singletons, and 2% to 2.5% rests with the top ten. Specimen: PBMCs or a T cell subset sorted from them (not recorded which). The receptor set was obtained from an adult woman who had mild COVID-19 (a few samples of this study predate the infection). Cell type and time point are not known.

This clonotype has at least ten counts. The chain recombines TRBV2 with TRBJ2-3, with 14 nucleotides matching TRBD2. Germline CDR1 reads SNHLY; CDR2 reads FYNNEI. Trimming at V came to 5 bases and at J to 6 bases, leaving 7 bases not matched to a gene. This CDR3 region has 16 residues. Written as DNA, the CDR3 is TGTGCCAGCAGTACCGGGACTAGCGGGGGATCGGATACGCAGTATTTT. As protein: CASSTGTSGGSDTQYF.

The V gene is TRBV20-1, the J gene TRBJ2-5; D uncertain. Germline V gene lookup returns CDR1 DFQATT and CDR2 SNEGSKA (reference sequence). The CDR3 length is 14 residues. V was pared by 2 bases and J by 1 base, with 11 bases between. Here the CDR3 reads CSARNPRSQETQYF. CDR3 DNA: TGCAGTGCTAGAAACCCCAGGAGCCAAGAGACCCAGTACTTC.

This clonotype showed up just a few times. The chain couples TRBV27 to TRBJ2-7; either TRBD1 or TRBD2 may supply D (5 bases each). The CDR3 consists of 15 residues. V was shortened by 4 bases and J by 4 bases, with 17 bases between the two germline ends. CDR1 MNHEY and CDR2 SMNVEV come from the germline V gene (reference sequence). CDR3 protein: CASSSRRDPSYEQYF. The CDR3, as DNA: TGTGCCAGCAGTTCCCGACGGGACCCCTCGTACGAGCAGTACTTC.

In its sample, this clonotype was seen a few times. This chain's CDR3 is CASSLAGVHEQYF. DNA of the CDR3: TGTGCCAGCAGTTTAGCGGGAGTCCACGAGCAGTACTTC. This chain joins TRBV12-3 or TRBV12-4 and TRBJ2-7; the D gene is possibly TRBD2 (5 bases). V shed 0 bases and J shed 5 bases, with 8 bases lying between them. CDR3 size: 13 residues.

The chain combines TRBV10-3 with TRBJ1-2, with unresolved D. The CDR3 sequence is 13 residues long. The germline V gene has CDR1 ENHRY and CDR2 SYGVKD. Trimming took off 6 bases at V and 0 bases at J, with 8 bases between the two ends. The CDR3 spells CAIRKEANYGYTF. In DNA form, the CDR3 reads TGTGCCATCAGGAAGGAAGCTAACTATGGCTACACCTTC.

In its sample, this clonotype was seen a few times. J is TRBJ2-1 and V is TRBV18; weak D call: TRBD2 (5 bases). CDR1 is KGHSH, CDR2 LQKENI, per germline. The CDR3 is 15 amino acids. Trimming took 6 bases from V and 6 from J, leaving 18 bases between them. The CDR3 protein is CASSPPMERSNEQFF. Written as DNA, the CDR3 is TGTGCCAGCTCCCCCCCGATGGAGCGGAGCAATGAGCAGTTCTTC.

The chain joins TRBV29-1 to TRBJ2-7; 10 bases match TRBD2. The ends lost 6 bases at V and 3 bases at J; junction bases unmatched: 8. Looked up from germline, CDR1 is SQVTM and CDR2 is ANQGSEA. The CDR3 is 14 residues long. CDR3: CSVSGTSAIYEQYF. CDR3 nucleotide sequence: TGCAGCGTGTCCGGGACTAGCGCTATCTACGAGCAGTACTTC.

In DNA, the CDR3 is TGTGCCAGCAGTTACGGGCAGGGAAGAGCCTACGAGCAGTACTTC. It translates to CASSYGQGRAYEQYF. V gene TRBV6-6 combines with J gene TRBJ2-7; possibly TRBD1 for D (5 bases). Trimming left V 2 bases short and J 2 bases short, with 13 bases between. CDR1 MNHNY and CDR2 SVGAGI come from the germline V gene (reference sequence). The CDR3 contains 15 residues.

This clonotype came up a few times. The chain employs TRBV12-3 or TRBV12-4 and TRBJ2-7, with D tentatively TRBD1 (6 bases). This CDR3 has 15 amino acids. The V end was cut by 0 bases, the J end by 3 bases, with 12 bases between. The CDR3 reads CASSLAIGQNYEQYF. The DNA for the CDR3 is TGTGCCAGCAGTTTAGCGATTGGACAGAACTACGAGCAGTACTTC.

This clonotype was recorded a few times. This chain uses TRBV7-3 with TRBJ2-3; unclear D gene. The CDR3 runs to 13 residues. V lost 7 bases, J lost 0 bases, and 8 bases lay in between. CDR1 is SGHTA and CDR2 is FQGTGA in the germline V gene. The CDR3 loop reads CASKAASTDTQYF. The CDR3 bases are TGTGCCAGCAAGGCTGCTAGCACAGATACGCAGTATTTT.

The genes are TRBV2 and TRBJ2-7; 7 bases match TRBD1. This CDR3 region has 14 residues. Trimming cost V 6 bases and J 5 bases; bases outside gene matches: 10. Germline V gene data show CDR1 as SNHLY and CDR2 as FYNNEI. The CDR3, as DNA: TGTGCCAGCAGGAAGGGGACAGTGAGCCACGAGCAGTACTTC. Translated: CASRKGTVSHEQYF. Looking up the rest from reference TRBV2 and TRBJ2-7 gives the full variable domain: EPEVTQTPSHQVTQMGQEVILRCVPISNHLYFYWYRQILGQKVEFLVSFYNNEISEKSEIFDDQFSVERPDGSNFTLKIRSTKLEDSAMYFCASRKGTVSHEQYFGPGTRLTVT.

In this sample, this clonotype turned up a few times. J is TRBJ2-4 and V is TRBV15, with no clear D. There are 12 residues in the CDR3. V was cut by 1 base and J by 14 bases, with 12 bases left in between. Looked up from germline, CDR1 is LNHNV and CDR2 is YYDKDF (reference sequence). The CDR3 nucleotides are TGTGCCACCAGCAGAGGTAGCCCCCGAAAGTACTTC. Protein: CATSRGSPRKYF. The full variable domain, in which reference TRBV15 and TRBJ2-4 provide the parts outside the CDR3, is DAMVIQNPRYQVTQFGKPVTLSCSQTLNHNVMYWYQQKSSQAPKLLFHYYDKDFNNEADTPDNFQSRRPNTSFCFLDIRSPGLGDTAMYLCATSRGSPRKYFGAGTRLSVL.

This clonotype was seen a few times. The V call is TRBV5-1, the J call TRBJ2-5; TRBD1 agrees at 7 bases. Germline-derived CDR1 and CDR2 are SGHRS and YFSETQ. Trimming cost V 7 bases and J 0 bases; bases outside gene matches: 12. The CDR3 length is 16 residues. Here the CDR3 DNA reads TGCGCCAGCCGCATCGTTTACAGGGGTCACCAAGAGACCCAGTACTTC. It specifies CASRIVYRGHQETQYF.

The chain carries TRBV13 and TRBJ1-3, with TRBD1 matching 9 bases. Unmatched junction bases numbered 7, after V lost 5 bases and J lost 5 bases. The germline V gene has CDR1 PRHDT and CDR2 FYEKMQ (reference sequence). This CDR3 has 15 residues. The CDR3 nucleotides are TGTGCCAGCAGCCTATACAGGGGGCTTAGAAACACCATATATTTT. Its translation: CASSLYRGLRNTIYF.

The V and J genes are TRBV12-5 and TRBJ2-1, with 9 bases identical to TRBD1. In germline, CDR1 is LGHNT, CDR2 FRNRAP. Trimming removed 1 base from V and 3 bases from J; junction bases left unmatched: 4. The CDR3 is made up of 16 amino acids. The CDR3 DNA sequence: TGTGCTAGTGGTTTGGACCGGGACAGGGTCTACAATGAGCAGTTCTTC. Translating gives CASGLDRDRVYNEQFF.

The chain employs TRBV5-1 and TRBJ1-1; tentative D call: TRBD1 (5 bases). The CDR3 runs to 14 residues. Trimming cost V 2 bases and J 7 bases, with 15 bases left between them. Germline V gene sequence: CDR1 SGHRS, CDR2 YFSETQ. CDR3 DNA: TGCGCCAGCAGCTTACAGGTGGGCCACGTTGAAGCTTTCTTT. Encoded protein: CASSLQVGHVEAFF.

CDR3: CASSEFRLRDGYTF. CDR3 DNA sequence: TGTGCCAGCAGTGAATTTCGCCTTCGGGATGGCTACACCTTC. The chain joins TRBV25-1 to TRBJ1-2; the D is unclear. Trimming stripped 1 base from V and 6 bases from J, with 12 bases between. Germline V gives CDR1 MGHDK, CDR2 SYGVNS. The CDR3 length is 14 residues.